This entry features one TCR beta chain sequence. Its specificity is unknown. At one of its ends the junction is not consistent with the germline gene, which may arise from a read error. This CDR3 is 12 amino acids long. CDR1 and CDR2 (germline): MNHNY, SVGAGI (reference sequence). PCR primers comprised 60 Vbeta and 13 Jbeta primers. Only in-frame clones appear in the TCRdb table, and some are missing; sequencing was by immunoSEQ multiplex PCR. The data hold 150,000 to 200,000 clones, with 79% observed a single time. The data originate from a study of cytomegalovirus exposure and HLA in healthy donors. Overall study results and limits: Roughly uniform sequencing depth across donors was assumed, possibly incorrectly. CMV serostatus was the sole immune exposure data available. An analysis that came later showed most CMV-associated TCR beta chains appearing HLA-restricted.

The sequencing sample was made of PBMCs. The sequence derives from a woman aged 25 to 39 in good health and CMV-seropositive. The chain has TRBV6-6 and TRBJ1-4; maybe TRBD1 (5 bases). The CDR3, as DNA: TGTGCCAGCAGTTACGTGGACCGGGGGAGAAGTTTT. The encoded protein is CASSYVDRGRSF.